This T cell receptor (beta chain) was retrieved from a study of control samples from healthy donors and cancer patients. Trimming removed 4 bases at V and 9 bases at J, with 20 bases between. CDR1 and CDR2 (germline): SGHRS, YFSETQ. The CDR3 is 16 residues long. Measured with immunoSEQ multiplex PCR; TCRdb has only the in-frame clones, and not every one. Found here are 90,000 to 130,000 clones, about 80% of them singletons; the top ten hold under 8.5%. The sequence derives from a man younger than 35 in good health. Sequencing input: blood. The rearrangement joins TRBV5-1 to TRBJ1-6, with a tentative D call TRBD1 (5 bases). The CDR3 bases are TGCGCCAGCAGCCGTTATCTCAGGGAGTGGGGTTCACCCCTCCACTTT. It specifies CASSRYLREWGSPLHF.